A single sample is the source of the 21 T cell receptor beta chains below, sequenced in a study of T cells after yellow fever vaccination. TCRdb re-called the 5' RACE reads through MiXCR, storing one row per CDR3 protein. Altogether about 320,000 distinct CDR3 sequences are present, around 4.5% being singletons, with the ten largest covering around 19%. The sequenced sample was PBMCs, obtained 15 days after the yellow fever booster vaccination. Source of these receptors: a man younger than 35 who received the YFV17D yellow fever vaccine.

This clonotype was seen more than once but under ten times. The chain carries TRBV30 and TRBJ1-2; 9 positions match TRBD1. Germline V gene sequence: CDR1 GTSNPN, CDR2 SVGIG (reference sequence). V gave up 4 bases and J gave up 8 bases; unmatched junction bases: 14. This CDR3 has 15 amino acids. The CDR3 nucleotides read TGTGCCTGGAATCAAGTAACAGGGGGCGCGGGGGGCTACACCTTC. It codes for CAWNQVTGGAGGYTF.

This clonotype was seen at least ten times. The chain recombines TRBV6-5 with TRBJ1-1, with D perhaps TRBD1 (6 bases). V lost 2 bases to trimming and J lost 10 bases, with 11 bases between them. The length of the CDR3 is 12 residues. Germline V gene data show CDR1 as MNHEY and CDR2 as SVGAGI. CDR3 DNA: TGTGCCAGCAGTTACATCGGGGGCGTAGCTTTCTTT. It specifies CASSYIGGVAFF.

This clonotype was seen at least ten times. V and J are TRBV3-1 and TRBJ1-6, with D hard to call. Germline values: CDR1 LGHDT, CDR2 YNNKEL (reference sequence). The CDR3 is 11 amino acids. With 0 bases removed from V and 9 bases from J, the gap between germline ends came to 0 bases. CDR3 DNA sequence: TGTGCCAGCAGCCAAGATTCACCCCTCCACTTT. The encoded protein is CASSQDSPLHF.

This clonotype was detected ten times or more. The CDR3 DNA reads TGCAGTGCGCGAAGACTAGCGGGGGACCAAGAGACCCAGTACTTC. Its protein product is CSARRLAGDQETQYF. The V call is TRBV20-1, the J call TRBJ2-5; 12 bases align to TRBD2. CDR1 and CDR2 (germline): DFQATT, SNEGSKA (reference sequence). The CDR3 covers 15 residues. Losses at the gene ends were 6 bases for V and 0 bases for J; bases not matched to a gene: 5.

This clonotype was found a few times. In DNA form, the CDR3 reads TGCAGTGCACAACACGACAGCACAGATACGCAGTATTTT. Amino acid sequence: CSAQHDSTDTQYF. The chain joins TRBV20-1 to TRBJ2-3, with no clear D. The CDR3 has 13 amino acids. The germline CDR1 and CDR2 sequences are DFQATT and SNEGSKA (reference sequence). Trimming cost V 6 bases and J 0 bases, with 10 bases left between them.

The chain is built from TRBV27 and TRBJ2-5, with D possibly being TRBD1 or TRBD2 (5 bases each). Germline V gene data show CDR1 as MNHEY and CDR2 as SMNVEV (reference sequence). The CDR3 is made up of 15 amino acids. V was trimmed by 4 bases and J by 7 bases, leaving 19 bases between them. CDR3 in amino acids: CASSSPGPPEGTQYF. CDR3 in DNA: TGTGCCAGCAGTTCCCCGGGACCCCCCGAGGGGACCCAGTACTTC.

The J gene is TRBJ2-7, the V gene TRBV21-1; the table's D call TRBD2 went unverified against the DNA. TRBV21-1 is marked as a pseudogene. The CDR3 loop spans 12 amino acids. The CDR3 sequence: CASRGLSYEQYF. DNA for the CDR3: TGTGCCAGCAGGGGACTTTCCTACGAGCAGTACTTC.

The chain links TRBV10-1 to TRBJ2-1; the match to TRBD1 covers 9 bases. This CDR3 has 13 residues. Germline V gene lookup returns CDR1 WNHNN and CDR2 SYGVQD (reference sequence). V shed 0 bases, J shed 13 bases, and the junction held 4 bases outside the gene matches. Here the CDR3 DNA reads TGCGCCAGCAGTGAGTCGGGGACAGGGACACAGTTCTTC. Translated, it gives CASSESGTGTQFF.

This clonotype has just a few counts. The rearrangement joins TRBV12-3 or TRBV12-4 to TRBJ1-3; D may be TRBD1 (6 bases). The CDR3 is 14 residues long. V was pared by 6 bases and J by 1 base, with 10 bases between. The DNA for the CDR3 is TGTGCCAGCAGCGACAGGACGTCTGGAAACACCATATATTTT. Its translation: CASSDRTSGNTIYF.

The genes are TRBV12-3 or TRBV12-4 and TRBJ2-3; D could derive from TRBD1 or TRBD2 (5 bases each). CDR3 length equals 17 residues. The V end was cut by 6 bases, the J end by 2 bases, with 21 bases between. The CDR3 loop is CASSLGTLRHLTDTQYF. CDR3 DNA: TGTGCCAGCAGCCTCGGGACCCTAAGGCACCTCACAGATACGCAGTATTTT.

A few counts support this clonotype. The gene calls are TRBV5-1 and TRBJ2-3, with 7 bases that match TRBD1. The CDR3 consists of 20 residues. The J segment lost 2 bases and the V segment lost 0 bases, leaving 18 bases of the junction unmatched. Germline lookup yields CDR1 SGHRS and CDR2 YFSETQ. The CDR3 DNA sequence: TGCGCCAGCAGCTTGGGTCGGGCCAGGGGGAACCCTGGGCCCACAGATACGCAGTATTTT. Protein product: CASSLGRARGNPGPTDTQYF.

This clonotype was detected once. The chain uses TRBV28 and TRBJ1-1; no clear D gene. The ends were cut back, 6 bases at V and 1 base at J, with 15 bases in the middle. The CDR3 sequence is 15 residues long. The germline V gene has CDR1 MDHEN and CDR2 SYDVKM. CDR3 in DNA: TGTGCCAGCAGGTCCTCAGGTAGGGCGAACACTGAAGCTTTCTTT. Protein: CASRSSGRANTEAFF.

This clonotype was counted at least ten times. The CDR3 protein is CASSSSAGGSSYNEQFF. CDR3 coding DNA: TGCGCCAGCAGCTCGTCAGCGGGGGGAAGCTCCTACAATGAGCAGTTCTTC. J is TRBJ2-1 and V is TRBV5-1; the match to TRBD2 covers 9 bases. Germline values: CDR1 SGHRS, CDR2 YFSETQ. V was clipped by 3 bases and J by 0 bases; unmatched bases: 7. This CDR3 contains 17 residues.

Many counts were recorded for this clonotype. The chain recombines TRBV7-9 with TRBJ2-7, with D possibly matching TRBD2 (5 bases). V lost 5 bases and J 4 bases, leaving 15 bases between the germline ends. Germline V CDR1 and CDR2: SEHNR, FQNEAQ (reference sequence). This CDR3 is built from 14 residues. Here the CDR3 DNA reads TGTGCCAGCAGCCGAGGGTCGTCTCTGTACGAGCAGTACTTC. Translating it yields CASSRGSSLYEQYF.

This clonotype was counted many times. This rearrangement joins TRBV6-1 to TRBJ1-5; 7 bases are shared with TRBD1. With V trimmed by 5 bases and J by 7 bases, 8 bases remained unmatched. The CDR3 totals 14 residues. Germline CDR1 reads MNHNS; CDR2 reads SASEGT. The CDR3 loop is CASSQTGQEQPQHF. CDR3 DNA sequence: TGTGCCAGCAGTCAGACAGGGCAGGAACAGCCCCAGCATTTT.

This clonotype was seen ten or more times. The chain combines TRBV14 with TRBJ2-1, with 11 bases identical to TRBD2. The CDR3 loop spans 15 amino acids. J lost 8 bases, V lost 6 bases, and 9 bases had no gene match. Germline V lookup: CDR1 SGHDN, CDR2 FVKESK. The CDR3 region is CASRIAGGESHEQFF. CDR3 in DNA: TGTGCCAGCAGAATAGCGGGGGGGGAATCCCATGAGCAGTTCTTC. The full variable domain, its missing parts supplied by reference TRBV14 and TRBJ2-1, is EAGVTQFPSHSVIEKGQTVTLRCDPISGHDNLYWYRRVMGKEIKFLLHFVKESKQDESGMPNNRFLAERTGGTYSTLKVQPAELEDSGVYFCASRIAGGESHEQFFGPGTRLTVL.

This clonotype was detected many times. This sequence joins TRBV7-9 and TRBJ2-2; TRBD2 might be the D (6 bases). The CDR3 is made up of 12 amino acids. CDR1 and CDR2 from the germline V gene are SEHNR and FQNEAQ (reference sequence). The CDR3 loop reads CASGLNTGELFF. The CDR3 DNA follows: TGTGCTTCGGGACTGAACACCGGGGAGCTGTTTTTT.

The J gene is TRBJ2-7, the V gene TRBV7-9; 13 positions match TRBD2. CDR3 size: 15 residues. Germline CDR1 SEHNR, CDR2 FQNEAQ (reference sequence). Trimming cost V 6 bases and J 1 base; bases outside gene matches: 3. The CDR3 region is CASRSGLAGSYEQYF. DNA of the CDR3: TGTGCCAGCAGATCGGGACTAGCGGGGTCCTACGAGCAGTACTTC.

This clonotype turned up a few times. The chain joins TRBV5-4 to TRBJ2-3; the D gene is possibly TRBD2 (6 bases). Per germline, CDR1 SGHNT and CDR2 YYREEE (reference sequence). V lost 4 bases to trimming and J lost 2 bases, with 14 bases between them. The CDR3 extends over 15 amino acids. CDR3 protein: CASSPGTGVTDTQYF. DNA for the CDR3: TGTGCCAGCAGCCCCGGGACTGGGGTCACAGATACGCAGTATTTT. Full variable domain (outside the CDR3, taken from reference TRBV5-4 and TRBJ2-3): ETGVTQSPTHLIKTRGQQVTLRCSSQSGHNTVSWYQQALGQGPQFIFQYYREEENGRGNFPPRFSGLQFPNYSSELNVNALELDDSALYLCASSPGTGVTDTQYFGPGTRLTVL.

The table lists this clonotype with many counts. CDR3 DNA: TGCAGTGCTAGAAAGGGGACATCTGACGAAAAACTGTTTTTT. It codes for CSARKGTSDEKLFF. V usage is TRBV20-1 and J usage is TRBJ1-4; perhaps TRBD1 as D (6 bases). Germline CDR1 DFQATT, CDR2 SNEGSKA (reference sequence). The V end lost 2 bases, the J end lost 8 bases, and 15 bases lay between the germline ends. The CDR3 runs 14 residues.

This clonotype appeared many times. The rearrangement uses TRBV4-1 and TRBJ1-1; possibly TRBD1 for D (6 bases). Trimming cost V 2 bases and J 6 bases, with 16 bases left between them. The length of the CDR3 is 15 residues. Germline lookup yields CDR1 MGHRA and CDR2 YSYEKL. DNA of the CDR3: TGCGCCAGCAGCCAAATCGTACAGGGTGTACCTGAAGCTTTCTTT. Amino acids: CASSQIVQGVPEAFF.